This T cell receptor beta chain was profiled in a study of shared clonotypes between healthy human individuals. Germline CDR1 MNHEY, CDR2 SMNVEV (reference sequence). The CDR3 loop spans 15 amino acids. Trimming took off 5 bases at V and 3 bases at J, with 17 bases between the two ends. The method was immunoSEQ multiplex PCR; TCRdb's version includes in-frame clones alone and lacks a portion of them. The sample yields approximately 640,000 clones, less than 95% seen once. The receptor's source is a man younger than 30 in good health. Some clones in this sample may be carry-over from other donors' samples. The J gene is TRBJ2-7, the V gene TRBV27; D perhaps matches TRBD1 (6 bases). The specimen sequenced was memory CD8+ T cells from PBMCs. The subset is: CD45RO+ cells pooled with CCR7-negative TemRA cells. The CDR3 nucleotides are TGTGCCAGCAGTGTACGACGGACAGACTACTACGAGCAGTACTTC. It specifies CASSVRRTDYYEQYF.